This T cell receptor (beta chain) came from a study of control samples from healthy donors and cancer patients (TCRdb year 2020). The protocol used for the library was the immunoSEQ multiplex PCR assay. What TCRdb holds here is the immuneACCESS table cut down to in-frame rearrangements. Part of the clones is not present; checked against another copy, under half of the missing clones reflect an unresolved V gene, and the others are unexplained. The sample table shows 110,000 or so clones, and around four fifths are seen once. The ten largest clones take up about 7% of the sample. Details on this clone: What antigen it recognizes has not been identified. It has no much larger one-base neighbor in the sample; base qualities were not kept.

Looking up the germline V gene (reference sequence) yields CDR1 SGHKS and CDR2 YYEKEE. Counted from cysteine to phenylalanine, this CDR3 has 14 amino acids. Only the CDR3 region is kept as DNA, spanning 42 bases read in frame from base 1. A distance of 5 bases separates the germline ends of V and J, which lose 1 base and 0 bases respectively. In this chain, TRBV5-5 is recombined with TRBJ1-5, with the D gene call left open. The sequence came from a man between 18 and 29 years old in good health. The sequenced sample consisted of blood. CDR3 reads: CASSLKLSNQPQHF. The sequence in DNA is TGTGCCAGCAGCTTGAAGCTTAGCAATCAGCCCCAGCATTTT.